These 24 T cell receptor beta chains originate from one sample sequenced in a study of OX40 agonist ivuxolimab in advanced cancers. The repertoire was sequenced with immunoSEQ multiplex PCR; TCRdb's copy has only in-frame clones and lacks some. The table records about 70,000 clones, around 80% of them present only once. The source was CD4+ or CD8+ T cells sorted from blood, collected in a trial of the OX40 agonist ivuxolimab. These receptors were obtained from an adult with an advanced solid tumor such as melanoma, head and neck, liver or kidney cancer.

The V gene is TRBV5-1, the J gene TRBJ1-1; TRBD1 is a possible D gene (6 bases). Trimming removed 0 bases from V and 8 bases from J, with 8 bases in between. The CDR3 contains 12 residues. Germline loops: CDR1 SGHRS, CDR2 YFSETQ. The CDR3 DNA sequence: TGCGCCAGCAGCTTGGGAGACAGGGAAGCTTTCTTT. This sequence encodes CASSLGDREAFF.

The chain couples TRBV11-2 to TRBJ1-1; no definite D call. Per the germline V gene, CDR1 is SGHAT and CDR2 is FQNNGV. V was clipped by 3 bases and J by 1 base, with 9 bases between them. The CDR3 runs 14 residues. The CDR3 here is CASSLRWRNTEAFF. DNA of the CDR3: TGTGCCAGCAGCTTGAGGTGGAGGAACACTGAAGCTTTCTTT.

This chain links TRBV29-1 with TRBJ2-7; 7 positions agree with TRBD1. In germline, CDR1 is SQVTM, CDR2 ANQGSEA. V lost 4 bases, J lost 6 bases, and 15 bases stayed unmatched. The CDR3 consists of 15 residues. The DNA for the CDR3 is TGCAGCGTTGCCCAGGGGGTGATGGATGGTCGCGAGCAGTACTTC. This encodes CSVAQGVMDGREQYF.

The chain combines TRBV28 with TRBJ2-7; 8 bases match TRBD1. Germline loops: CDR1 MDHEN, CDR2 SYDVKM. The V segment lost 8 bases and the J segment 5 bases; nucleotides outside the gene matches: 11. The CDR3 is made up of 14 amino acids. CDR3 coding DNA: TGTGCCAGCCTTACCCCGGGACAGGTGGACGAGCAGTACTTC. It specifies CASLTPGQVDEQYF.

The gene calls are TRBV4-1 and TRBJ2-3, with no clear D. The V gene lost 0 bases and the J gene lost 2 bases, with 9 bases spanning the gap. This CDR3 is 15 amino acids long. Germline CDR1 and CDR2: MGHRA and YSYEKL. The CDR3 protein is CASSQEPGPTDTQYF. The CDR3 DNA follows: TGCGCCAGCAGCCAAGAACCAGGACCCACAGATACGCAGTATTTT.

The chain couples TRBV18 to TRBJ1-1; a weak D match, TRBD1 (5 bases). CDR1 and CDR2 (germline): KGHSH, LQKENI. V was clipped by 2 bases and J by 4 bases, with 14 bases between them. The CDR3 sequence is 15 residues long. The CDR3 spells CASSPIPGRGTEAFF. DNA of the CDR3: TGTGCCAGCTCACCAATCCCGGGGAGGGGCACTGAAGCTTTCTTT.

The rearrangement uses TRBV7-9 and TRBJ2-1, with 7 bases fitting TRBD2. Germline values: CDR1 SEHNR, CDR2 FQNEAQ (reference sequence). The V and J ends lost 5 bases and 5 bases, in that order; junction bases with no gene match: 12. The CDR3 runs to 16 residues. The CDR3 loop is CASSPYGPAGDNEQFF. CDR3 DNA sequence: TGTGCCAGCAGCCCATACGGGCCCGCGGGGGACAATGAGCAGTTCTTC.

The chain is built from TRBV11-2 and TRBJ2-6; D is uncertain. CDR3 size: 12 residues. In germline, CDR1 is SGHAT, CDR2 FQNNGV. V was clipped by 9 bases and J by 4 bases, with 7 bases between them. CDR3 nucleotide sequence: TGTGCCAGACCCCTAGGGGCCAACGTCCTGACTTTC. The encoded protein is CARPLGANVLTF.

The chain uses TRBV19 and TRBJ2-6; D assignment may be TRBD1 or TRBD2 (6 bases each). Trimming shortened V by 1 base and J by 1 base, and 17 bases separated the two germline ends. CDR3 size: 19 residues. From germline, CDR1 is LNHDA and CDR2 SQIVND (reference sequence). CDR3 sequence (DNA): TGTGCCAGTAGTATAGCTGGGGGGCGTCGATGGTCTGGGGCCAACGTCCTGACTTTC. Its protein product is CASSIAGGRRWSGANVLTF.

There are a few counts of this clone. CDR3 in amino acids: CASSPTGGTLNSPLHF. The CDR3 nucleotides are TGTGCCAGCTCACCCACCGGCGGGACACTGAATTCACCCCTCCACTTT. The chain couples TRBV18 to TRBJ1-6; the D gene is possibly TRBD1 (6 bases). CDR1 is KGHSH and CDR2 is LQKENI in the germline V gene. Trimming left V 3 bases short and J 7 bases short, with 16 bases between. The length of the CDR3 is 16 residues.

The CDR3 here is CASSVDVGPYEQYF. CDR3 DNA: TGTGCCAGCAGTGTGGACGTCGGTCCCTACGAGCAGTACTTC. This chain links TRBV27 with TRBJ2-7, with D uncertain. Trimming cost V 5 bases and J 2 bases, with 13 bases left between them. The CDR3 length is 14 residues. Germline-derived CDR1 and CDR2 are MNHEY and SMNVEV (reference sequence).

The chain recombines TRBV7-2 with TRBJ1-1; tentative D call: TRBD1 (5 bases). Trimming left V 3 bases short and J 1 base short, with 12 bases between. The CDR3 covers 15 residues. Germline V gene lookup returns CDR1 SGHTA and CDR2 FQGNSA. In DNA, the CDR3 is TGTGCCAGCAGCTTTGGGCGGGGGGGGAACACTGAAGCTTTCTTT. It yields the protein CASSFGRGGNTEAFF.

The chain's CDR3 is CASSELGLATDNEQFF. The DNA of the CDR3 is TGCGCCAGCAGTGAGCTAGGGCTAGCGACTGACAATGAGCAGTTCTTC. The chain recombines TRBV10-1 with TRBJ2-1, with a weak D call TRBD2 (6 bases). V was shortened by 2 bases and J by 5 bases, with 16 bases between the two germline ends. CDR3 length: 16 residues. Per the germline V gene, CDR1 is WNHNN and CDR2 is SYGVQD (reference sequence).

The chain is built from TRBV2 and TRBJ2-5, with D possibly being TRBD1 or TRBD2 (5 bases each). There are 11 residues in the CDR3. Germline-derived CDR1 and CDR2 are SNHLY and FYNNEI. Trimming left V 3 bases short and J 11 bases short, with 10 bases between. The CDR3 region is CASSDRREQYF. The CDR3 nucleotides read TGTGCCAGCAGTGACCGCAGGGAGCAGTACTTC.

This clone was observed once. The V call is TRBV6-5, the J call TRBJ1-2, with 7 bases fitting TRBD1. The trim removed 2 bases at V and 4 bases at J, leaving 4 bases unmatched. The CDR3 sequence is 14 residues long. The germline CDR1 and CDR2 sequences are MNHEY and SVGAGI. The CDR3 DNA reads as TGTGCCAGCAGTTACAGGGGGCGCGGCTATGGCTACACCTTC. Translated: CASSYRGRGYGYTF.

This chain connects TRBV7-2 to TRBJ2-7; the D is unclear. The CDR3 contains 13 residues. CDR1 and CDR2 (germline): SGHTA, FQGNSA. Trimming shortened V by 5 bases and J by 0 bases, and 8 bases separated the two germline ends. The CDR3 spells CASSPFSSYEQYF. CDR3 sequence (DNA): TGTGCCAGCAGCCCTTTCAGCTCCTACGAGCAGTACTTC.

The chain carries TRBV19 and TRBJ2-5, with 10 bases matching TRBD2. Per the germline V gene, CDR1 is LNHDA and CDR2 is SQIVND (reference sequence). There are 13 residues in the CDR3. The J segment lost 6 bases and the V segment lost 7 bases, leaving 5 bases of the junction unmatched. CDR3 DNA sequence: TGTGCCAGTACGGAGCGGGGGGGAAAGACCCAGTACTTC. It codes for CASTERGGKTQYF.

The chain is built from TRBV28 and TRBJ1-5; the D is unclear. The CDR3 extends over 15 amino acids. Germline V CDR1 and CDR2: MDHEN, SYDVKM. V was pared by 3 bases and J by 0 bases, with 9 bases between. In nucleotides, the CDR3 is TGTGCCAGCAGTTTCCCCGGGGATAGCAATCAGCCCCAGCATTTT. Translation gives CASSFPGDSNQPQHF.

The V call is TRBV5-1, the J call TRBJ2-5; D is perhaps TRBD1 or TRBD2 (6 bases each). The germline V and J ends were trimmed by 1 base and 5 bases, with 15 bases remaining between them. Looked up from germline, CDR1 is SGHRS and CDR2 is YFSETQ. The CDR3 has 15 residues. The CDR3, as DNA: TGCGCCAGCAGCTTGAATGGGGGGCGCGGGGAGACCCAGTACTTC. Its protein product is CASSLNGGRGETQYF.

J is TRBJ2-3 and V is TRBV6-5; 8 bases fit TRBD1. The ends lost 4 bases at V and 0 bases at J; junction bases unmatched: 3. Per the germline V gene, CDR1 is MNHEY and CDR2 is SVGAGI. The CDR3 has 15 amino acids. DNA for the CDR3: TGTGCCAGCAGTTCGGGACAGGCAAGCACAGATACGCAGTATTTT. This gives the protein CASSSGQASTDTQYF.

For the CDR3, the DNA is TGTGCCAGCAGTTCATATGACAGGGGTGGGAGTGAAAAACTGTTTTTT. Encoded protein: CASSSYDRGGSEKLFF. The rearrangement joins TRBV27 to TRBJ1-4, with 8 bases identical to TRBD1. Germline-derived CDR1 and CDR2 are MNHEY and SMNVEV (reference sequence). The CDR3 runs to 16 residues. V lost 4 bases and J lost 7; bases outside the gene matches: 11.

CDR3 sequence reads: CASSGKETGGNTIYF. The CDR3 region has the DNA TGTGCCAGCAGTGGAAAGGAAACAGGTGGAAACACCATATATTTT. The chain joins TRBV6-1 to TRBJ1-3; D might be TRBD1 (5 bases). Germline loops: CDR1 MNHNS, CDR2 SASEGT. V lost 4 bases and J 3 bases, leaving 13 bases between the germline ends. The CDR3 totals 15 residues.

The chain couples TRBV9 to TRBJ2-7, with 7 bases lining up with TRBD1. The ends lost 4 bases at V and 0 bases at J; junction bases unmatched: 7. CDR1 SGDLS and CDR2 YYNGEE come from the germline V gene. The length of the CDR3 is 15 residues. CDR3: CASSSRQGSSYEQYF. CDR3 nucleotide sequence: TGTGCCAGCAGCTCCCGACAGGGAAGCTCCTACGAGCAGTACTTC.

Only a few counts were recorded for this clone. This chain links TRBV6-1 with TRBJ1-2; D gene uncertain. CDR3 length: 15 residues. CDR1 and CDR2 from the germline V gene are MNHNS and SASEGT. Trimming removed 6 bases at V and 3 bases at J, with 17 bases between. CDR3: CASSGQIWADYGYTF. Here the CDR3 DNA reads TGTGCCAGCAGCGGCCAAATATGGGCGGACTATGGCTACACCTTC.